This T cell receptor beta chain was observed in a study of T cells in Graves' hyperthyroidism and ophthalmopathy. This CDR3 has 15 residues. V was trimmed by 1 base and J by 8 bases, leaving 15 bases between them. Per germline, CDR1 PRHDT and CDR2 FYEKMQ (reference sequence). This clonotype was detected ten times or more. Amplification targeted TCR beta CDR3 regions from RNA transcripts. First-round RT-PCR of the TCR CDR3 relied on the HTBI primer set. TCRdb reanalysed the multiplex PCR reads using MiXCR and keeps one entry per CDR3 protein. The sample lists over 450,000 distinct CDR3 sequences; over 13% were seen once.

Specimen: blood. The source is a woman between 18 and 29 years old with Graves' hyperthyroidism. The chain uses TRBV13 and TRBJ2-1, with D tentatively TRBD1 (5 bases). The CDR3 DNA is TGTGCCAGCAGCTTAGAGGTTGATCAGGGCGATGAGCAGTTCTTC. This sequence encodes CASSLEVDQGDEQFF.